This T cell receptor (beta chain) was documented in a study of radiation and T cells in renal cell carcinoma. Study-level points and caveats: In blood, top tumor clones expanded by 2 weeks, shrinking by 4.

Some clones are missing from TCRdb's copy, which holds only in-frame ones; the method was immunoSEQ multiplex PCR. The sample has about 130,000 clones, around nine tenths seen once. Time point meaning: baseline pretreatment blood. The treatment denotes: 15 Gy SBRT to primary tumor, nephrectomy 4 weeks later. Serial blood draws occurred at baseline and 2 and 4 weeks post-SBRT. The patient's renal cell carcinoma had clear cell pathology. With regard to this clone: What it binds is unknown.

The material sequenced was blood, taken from a patient whose treatment included radiotherapy and nephrectomy. This TCR came from a woman in her 50s with renal cell carcinoma.

The CDR3 DNA reads TGTGCCAGCAGCATCACTAGCGGGGGCCTCCAAGAGACCCAGTACTTC. Its translation: CASSITSGGLQETQYF. V is TRBV5-8 and J is TRBJ2-5, with 11 positions matching TRBD2. The V segment lost 4 bases and the J segment 1 base; nucleotides outside the gene matches: 6. Germline CDR1 is SGHTS and CDR2 is YDEGEE. The CDR3 consists of 16 residues.